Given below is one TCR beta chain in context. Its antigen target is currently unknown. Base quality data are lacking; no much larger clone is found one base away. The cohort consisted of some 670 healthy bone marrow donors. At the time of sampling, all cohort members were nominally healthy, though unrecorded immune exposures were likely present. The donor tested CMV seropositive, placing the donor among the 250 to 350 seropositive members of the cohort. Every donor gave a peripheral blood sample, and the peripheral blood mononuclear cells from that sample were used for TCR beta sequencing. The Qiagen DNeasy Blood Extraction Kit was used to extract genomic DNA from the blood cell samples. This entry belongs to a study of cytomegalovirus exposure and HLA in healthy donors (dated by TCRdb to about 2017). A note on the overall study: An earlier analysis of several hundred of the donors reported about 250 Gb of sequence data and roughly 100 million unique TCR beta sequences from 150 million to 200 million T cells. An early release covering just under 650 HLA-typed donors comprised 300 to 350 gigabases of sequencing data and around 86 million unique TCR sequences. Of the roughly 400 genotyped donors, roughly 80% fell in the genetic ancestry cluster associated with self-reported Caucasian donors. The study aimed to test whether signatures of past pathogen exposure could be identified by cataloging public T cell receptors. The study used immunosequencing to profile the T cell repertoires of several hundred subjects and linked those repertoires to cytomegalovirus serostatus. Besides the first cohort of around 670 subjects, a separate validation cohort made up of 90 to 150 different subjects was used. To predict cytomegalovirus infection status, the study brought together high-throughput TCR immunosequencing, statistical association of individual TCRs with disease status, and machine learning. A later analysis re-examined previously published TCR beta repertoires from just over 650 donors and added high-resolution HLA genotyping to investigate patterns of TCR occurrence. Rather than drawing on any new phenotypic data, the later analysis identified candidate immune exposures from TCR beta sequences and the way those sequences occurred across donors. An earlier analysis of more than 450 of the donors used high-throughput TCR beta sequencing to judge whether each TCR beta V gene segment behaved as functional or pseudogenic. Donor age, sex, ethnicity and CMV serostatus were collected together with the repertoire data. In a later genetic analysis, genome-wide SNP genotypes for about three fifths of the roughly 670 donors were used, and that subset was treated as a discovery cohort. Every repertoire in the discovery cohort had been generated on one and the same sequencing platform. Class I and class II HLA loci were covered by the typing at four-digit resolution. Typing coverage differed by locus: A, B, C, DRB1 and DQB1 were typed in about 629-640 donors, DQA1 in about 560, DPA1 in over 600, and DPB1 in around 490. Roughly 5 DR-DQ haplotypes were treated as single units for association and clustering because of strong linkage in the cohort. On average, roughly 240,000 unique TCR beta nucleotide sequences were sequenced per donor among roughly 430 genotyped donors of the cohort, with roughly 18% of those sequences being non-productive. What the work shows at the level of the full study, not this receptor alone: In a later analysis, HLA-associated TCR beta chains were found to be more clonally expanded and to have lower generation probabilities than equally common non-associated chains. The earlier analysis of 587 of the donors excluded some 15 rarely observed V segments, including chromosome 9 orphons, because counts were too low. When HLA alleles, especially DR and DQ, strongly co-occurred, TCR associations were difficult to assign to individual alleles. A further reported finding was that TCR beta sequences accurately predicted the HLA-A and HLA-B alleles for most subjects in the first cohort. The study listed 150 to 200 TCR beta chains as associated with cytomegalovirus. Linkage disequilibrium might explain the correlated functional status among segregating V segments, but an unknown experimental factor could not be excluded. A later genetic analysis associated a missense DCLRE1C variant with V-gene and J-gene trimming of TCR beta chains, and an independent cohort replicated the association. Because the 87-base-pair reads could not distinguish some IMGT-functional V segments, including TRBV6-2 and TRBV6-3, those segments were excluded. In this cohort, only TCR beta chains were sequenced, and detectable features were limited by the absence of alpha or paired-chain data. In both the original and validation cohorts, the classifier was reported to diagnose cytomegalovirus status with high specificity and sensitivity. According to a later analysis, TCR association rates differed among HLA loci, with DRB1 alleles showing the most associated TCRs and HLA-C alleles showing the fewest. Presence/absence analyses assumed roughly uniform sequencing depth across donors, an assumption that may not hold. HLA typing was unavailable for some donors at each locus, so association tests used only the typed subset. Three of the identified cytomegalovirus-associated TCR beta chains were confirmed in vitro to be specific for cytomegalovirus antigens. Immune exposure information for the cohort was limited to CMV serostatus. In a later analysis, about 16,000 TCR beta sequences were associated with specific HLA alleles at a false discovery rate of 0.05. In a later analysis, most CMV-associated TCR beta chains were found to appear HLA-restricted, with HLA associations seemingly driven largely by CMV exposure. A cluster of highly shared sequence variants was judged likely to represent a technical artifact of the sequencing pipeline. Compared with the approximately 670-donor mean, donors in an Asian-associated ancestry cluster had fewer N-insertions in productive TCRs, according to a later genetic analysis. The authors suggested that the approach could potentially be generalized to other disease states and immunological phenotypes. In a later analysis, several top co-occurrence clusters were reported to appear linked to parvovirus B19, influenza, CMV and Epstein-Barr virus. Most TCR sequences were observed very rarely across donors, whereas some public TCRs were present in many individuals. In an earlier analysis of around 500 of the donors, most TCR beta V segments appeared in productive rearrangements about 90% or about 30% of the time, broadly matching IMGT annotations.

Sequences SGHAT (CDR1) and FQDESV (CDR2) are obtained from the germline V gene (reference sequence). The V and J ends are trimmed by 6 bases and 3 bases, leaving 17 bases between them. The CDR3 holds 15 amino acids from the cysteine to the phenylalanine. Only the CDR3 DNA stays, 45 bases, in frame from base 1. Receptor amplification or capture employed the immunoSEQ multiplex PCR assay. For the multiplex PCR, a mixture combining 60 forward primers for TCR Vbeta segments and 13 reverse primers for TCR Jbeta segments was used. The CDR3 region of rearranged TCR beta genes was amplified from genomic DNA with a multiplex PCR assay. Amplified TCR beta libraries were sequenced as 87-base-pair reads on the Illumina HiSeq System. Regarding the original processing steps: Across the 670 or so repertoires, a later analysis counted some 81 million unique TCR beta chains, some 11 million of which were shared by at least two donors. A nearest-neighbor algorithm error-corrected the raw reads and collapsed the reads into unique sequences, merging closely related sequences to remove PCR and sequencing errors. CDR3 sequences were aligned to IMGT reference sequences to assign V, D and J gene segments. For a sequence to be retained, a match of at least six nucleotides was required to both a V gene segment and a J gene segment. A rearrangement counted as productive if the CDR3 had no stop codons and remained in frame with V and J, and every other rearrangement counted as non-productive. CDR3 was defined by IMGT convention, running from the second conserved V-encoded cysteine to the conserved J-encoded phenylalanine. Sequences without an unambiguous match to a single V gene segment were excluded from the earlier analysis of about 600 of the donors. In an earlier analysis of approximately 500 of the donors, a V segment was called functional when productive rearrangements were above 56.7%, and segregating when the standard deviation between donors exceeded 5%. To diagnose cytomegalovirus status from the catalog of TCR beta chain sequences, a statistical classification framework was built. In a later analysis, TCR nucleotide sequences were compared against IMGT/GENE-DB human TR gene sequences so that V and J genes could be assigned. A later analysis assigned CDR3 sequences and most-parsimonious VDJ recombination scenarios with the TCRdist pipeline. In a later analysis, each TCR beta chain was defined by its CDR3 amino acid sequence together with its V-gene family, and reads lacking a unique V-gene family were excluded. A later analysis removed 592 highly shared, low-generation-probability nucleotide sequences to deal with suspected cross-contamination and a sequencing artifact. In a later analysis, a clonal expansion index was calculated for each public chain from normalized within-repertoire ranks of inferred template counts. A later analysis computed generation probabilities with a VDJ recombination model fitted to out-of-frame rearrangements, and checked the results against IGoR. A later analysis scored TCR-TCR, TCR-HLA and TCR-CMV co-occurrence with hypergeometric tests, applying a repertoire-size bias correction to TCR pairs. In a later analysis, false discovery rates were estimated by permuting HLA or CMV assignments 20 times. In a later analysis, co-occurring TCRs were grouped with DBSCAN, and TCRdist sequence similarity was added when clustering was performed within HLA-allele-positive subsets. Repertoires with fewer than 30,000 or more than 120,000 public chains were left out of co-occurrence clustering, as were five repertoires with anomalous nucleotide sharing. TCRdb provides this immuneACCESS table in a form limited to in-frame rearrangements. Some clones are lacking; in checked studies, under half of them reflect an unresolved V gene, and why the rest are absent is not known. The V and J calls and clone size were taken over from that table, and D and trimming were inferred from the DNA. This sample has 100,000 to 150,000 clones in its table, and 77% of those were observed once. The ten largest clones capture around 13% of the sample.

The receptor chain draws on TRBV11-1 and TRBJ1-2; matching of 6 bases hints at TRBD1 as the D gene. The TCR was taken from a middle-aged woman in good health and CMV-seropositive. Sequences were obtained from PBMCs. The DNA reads TGTGCCAGCAGTATCGACAGGCTATCACACTATGGCTACACCTTC. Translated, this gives CASSIDRLSHYGYTF.